This T cell receptor beta chain is from a study of control samples from healthy donors and cancer patients. Per germline, CDR1 SEHNR and CDR2 FQNEAQ (reference sequence). Trimming left V 7 bases short and J 1 base short, with 19 bases between. The CDR3 sequence is 16 residues long. The protocol was immunoSEQ multiplex PCR, while the TCRdb copy is restricted to in-frame clones and leaves out a portion. The sample shows 160,000 or so clones, over 90% of them seen only once. The clonotype originates from a man aged 50 or older in good health. The material sequenced was blood. This chain uses TRBV7-9 with TRBJ1-1; D may be TRBD1 (6 bases). CDR3 sequence reads: CASTEGRGKGNTEAFF. The CDR3 DNA is TGTGCCAGCACCGAAGGGAGGGGGAAGGGGAACACTGAAGCTTTCTTT.